This TCR beta chain was captured by sequencing in a study of T cell repertoires in cytomegalovirus infection. Study background: In public TCR beta signatures, there were indications of both CMV infection and matching HLA type. Whole-study results and caveats: There were HLA-C-restricted CMV-specific TCR beta clonotypes dominating the ex vivo response. Using cumulative public TCR beta family frequency, the authors identified those who carried CMV together with the relevant HLA.

To note about this clonotype: Its specificity is unknown.

TCRdb redid the calling of the reads with MiXCR, one entry per CDR3 protein. The sample yields under 850,000 distinct CDR3 sequences, roughly a third seen once. This CDR3 region has 15 residues. Between the trimmed V and J ends, which lost 5 bases and 0 bases, there was a span of 13 bases. Germline V gene sequence: CDR1 LGHDT, CDR2 YNNKEL (reference sequence). The receptor was isolated from a human donor in good health (CMV status not recorded). Some clones in this sample may be carry-over from other donors' samples. Sequencing input: PBMCs. This sequence joins TRBV3-1 and TRBJ1-2; the D is unclear. The CDR3: CASSSWSNPNYGYTF. CDR3 nucleotides: TGTGCCAGCAGCTCGTGGTCGAATCCTAACTATGGCTACACCTTC.